The 21 T cell receptor beta chains given below trace back to one sample, sequenced in a study of cytomegalovirus exposure and HLA in healthy donors. The PCR contained 60 Vbeta and 13 Jbeta primers. Assay: immunoSEQ multiplex PCR; the TCRdb copy retains only in-frame clones and omits some. This sample has some 160,000 clones, with about 78% found just once. The specimen sequenced was PBMCs. These receptor sequences come from a male donor in good health and CMV-seronegative.

This chain uses TRBV5-1 with TRBJ2-5; 12 bases align to TRBD1. After removal of 0 bases from V and 4 bases from J, the junction contained 4 bases not matched to a gene. CDR3 length equals 16 residues. The germline CDR1 and CDR2 sequences are SGHRS and YFSETQ. This CDR3 reads CASSLEGTGGRETQYF. CDR3 DNA: TGCGCCAGCAGCTTGGAAGGGACAGGGGGCCGAGAGACCCAGTACTTC.

The chain combines TRBV5-1 with TRBJ2-7; TRBD1 agrees at 7 bases. V shed 4 bases and J 6 bases; nucleotides not matched to a gene: 25. This CDR3 spans 19 amino acids. Per the germline V gene, CDR1 is SGHRS and CDR2 is YFSETQ. The DNA for the CDR3 is TGCGCCAGCAGCCCTTCAATAATGAAAGGGGGCGGCTTCGTGGGCGAGCAGTACTTC. This sequence encodes CASSPSIMKGGGFVGEQYF.

This clone was picked up a small number of times. The chain has TRBV5-1 and TRBJ2-7; D might be TRBD1 (6 bases). The V gene lost 6 bases and the J gene lost 0 bases, with 19 bases spanning the gap. The CDR3 runs to 16 residues. In germline, CDR1 is SGHRS, CDR2 YFSETQ. CDR3 nucleotide sequence: TGCGCCAGCACCCCCTCCCCCCAGGGGCGCTCCTACGAGCAGTACTTC. This sequence encodes CASTPSPQGRSYEQYF.

This sequence joins TRBV7-8 and TRBJ2-7; TRBD1 aligns across 10 bases. Germline trimming cut 4 bases from V and 9 bases from J; bases unmatched to any gene: 9. CDR3 length equals 14 residues. Germline CDR1 reads SGHVS; CDR2 reads FQNEAQ. CDR3 residues: CASSSGLTGGRQYF. CDR3 nucleotide sequence: TGTGCCAGCAGCTCGGGACTGACAGGGGGCAGGCAGTACTTC.

The J gene is TRBJ1-6, the V gene TRBV27; 11 bases agree with TRBD1. Germline values: CDR1 MNHEY, CDR2 SMNVEV (reference sequence). There are 15 residues in the CDR3. V shed 5 bases and J 7 bases; nucleotides not matched to a gene: 4. CDR3 bases: TGTGCCAGCAGTATCGGGACAGGGGGAAATTCACCCCTCCACTTT. It yields the protein CASSIGTGGNSPLHF.

This chain links TRBV7-3 with TRBJ1-1; 11 nucleotides line up with TRBD1. Germline CDR1 and CDR2: SGHTA and FQGTGA. This CDR3 is 15 amino acids long. V lost 0 bases and J lost 10; bases outside the gene matches: 7. The CDR3 bases are TGTGCCAGCAGCTTAACAAACGGACAGGGGGCGGTAGCTTTCTTT. This codes for CASSLTNGQGAVAFF.

In DNA, the CDR3 is TGTGCCAGCAGTCGGACAGGGGTCAATCAGCCCCAGCATTTT. Its protein product is CASSRTGVNQPQHF. The chain combines TRBV6-5 with TRBJ1-5, with TRBD1 matching over 9 bases. This CDR3 contains 14 residues. Losses at the gene ends were 5 bases for V and 3 bases for J; bases not matched to a gene: 2. Germline values: CDR1 MNHEY, CDR2 SVGAGI.

The genes are TRBV6-1 and TRBJ1-2, with TRBD1 identical over 7 bases. The CDR3 extends over 13 amino acids. Trimming at V came to 11 bases and at J to 2 bases, leaving 8 bases not matched to a gene. CDR1 MNHNS and CDR2 SASEGT come from the germline V gene. The CDR3 here is CAGRQGLNYGYTF. Written as DNA, the CDR3 is TGTGCCGGCCGACAGGGCCTGAACTATGGCTACACCTTC.

This clone appeared once. The rearrangement links TRBV6-5 to TRBJ2-1, with TRBD2 matching 11 bases. The CDR3 contains 15 residues. The germline gives CDR1 MNHEY, CDR2 SVGAGI. Trimming removed 6 bases from V and 3 bases from J; junction bases left unmatched: 4. CDR3 nucleotides: TGTGCCAGCAGAGTGGGACTAGCGGTCTACAATGAGCAGTTCTTC. It translates to CASRVGLAVYNEQFF.

The CDR3 DNA reads as TGTGCCAGCAGTCTCCGACAGGGGGCAGATACGCAGTATTTT. Its translation is CASSLRQGADTQYF. V gene TRBV27 combines with J gene TRBJ2-3; 9 positions agree with TRBD1. CDR1 MNHEY and CDR2 SMNVEV come from the germline V gene (reference sequence). The V segment lost 5 bases and the J segment 4 bases; nucleotides outside the gene matches: 4. This CDR3 is 14 amino acids long.

This clone was observed a handful of times. The genes are TRBV5-1 and TRBJ1-1; D unclear. The CDR3 covers 16 residues. Germline assignment: CDR1 SGHRS and CDR2 YFSETQ. Trimming stripped 2 bases from V and 1 base from J, with 15 bases between. The CDR3 here is CASSLRPPPENTEAFF. Written as DNA, the CDR3 is TGCGCCAGCAGCTTACGTCCGCCTCCAGAGAACACTGAAGCTTTCTTT.

There are a few counts of this clone. The V gene is TRBV19, the J gene TRBJ2-1, with TRBD2 as a possible D gene (5 bases). The CDR3 runs 15 residues. Germline CDR1 LNHDA, CDR2 SQIVND (reference sequence). V lost 6 bases and J 0 bases, leaving 12 bases between the germline ends. The CDR3 DNA sequence: TGTGCCAGTAGCCCTGACTATAGCTCCTACAATGAGCAGTTCTTC. As protein: CASSPDYSSYNEQFF.

The chain has TRBV28 and TRBJ2-7; 12 positions match TRBD2. The V and J ends lost 4 bases and 1 base, in that order; junction bases with no gene match: 17. Looked up from germline, CDR1 is MDHEN and CDR2 is SYDVKM. The CDR3 spans 20 residues. The DNA of the CDR3 is TGTGCCAGCAGTTCTCTTACGACTAGCGGGAGCTCCTCTGGGTCCTACGAGCAGTACTTC. This gives the protein CASSSLTTSGSSSGSYEQYF.

The chain combines TRBV6-5 with TRBJ1-5, with TRBD1 matching over 7 bases. This CDR3 is 13 amino acids long. V was clipped by 7 bases and J by 5 bases; unmatched bases: 5. The germline gives CDR1 MNHEY, CDR2 SVGAGI. CDR3 amino acids: CASKGRGYQPQHF. CDR3 coding DNA: TGTGCCAGCAAGGGCAGGGGGTATCAGCCCCAGCATTTT.

This clone has more than one count but fewer than ten. The V and J genes are TRBV7-2 and TRBJ1-5; a possible D gene is TRBD1 (6 bases). This CDR3 is built from 15 residues. Germline CDR1 is SGHTA and CDR2 is FQGNSA. The V and J ends lost 1 base and 7 bases respectively, with 14 bases between them. The CDR3 loop is CASSLGGQRNQPQHF. CDR3 DNA sequence: TGTGCCAGCAGCTTAGGGGGGCAGAGAAACCAGCCCCAGCATTTT.

The rearrangement joins TRBV5-1 to TRBJ2-5, with TRBD2 identical over 8 bases. CDR3 size: 15 residues. V was clipped by 1 base and J by 3 bases; unmatched bases: 5. Germline V gives CDR1 SGHRS, CDR2 YFSETQ. CDR3 DNA sequence: TGCGCCAGCAGCTTGTCGGGGGGGAGAAAAGAGACCCAGTACTTC. It encodes CASSLSGGRKETQYF.

The rearrangement joins TRBV28 to TRBJ1-2; 10 bases fit TRBD1. The germline gives CDR1 MDHEN, CDR2 SYDVKM. With 5 bases clipped from V and 4 bases from J, the junction kept 7 bases outside the gene matches. This CDR3 is 15 amino acids long. The CDR3 DNA is TGTGCCAGCAGTCCGTCCGGGACAGGGGTCTATGGCTACACCTTC. It encodes CASSPSGTGVYGYTF.

The chain joins TRBV7-3 to TRBJ2-1; D perhaps matches TRBD1 (6 bases). The CDR3 is 13 residues long. Between the trimmed V and J ends, which lost 1 base and 7 bases, there was a span of 8 bases. The germline V gene encodes CDR1 SGHTA and CDR2 FQGTGA. The CDR3 sequence: CASSLRQANEQFF. CDR3 in DNA: TGTGCCAGCAGCTTAAGACAGGCTAATGAGCAGTTCTTC.

The chain recombines TRBV7-2 with TRBJ2-5; D is unclear. V was pared by 1 base and J by 7 bases, with 13 bases between. The CDR3 is 14 residues long. In germline, CDR1 is SGHTA, CDR2 FQGNSA. This CDR3 reads CASSLDTVRGTQYF. CDR3 nucleotides: TGTGCCAGCAGCTTAGACACCGTGCGCGGGACCCAGTACTTC.

The chain is built from TRBV19 and TRBJ1-6, with 9 bases identical to TRBD1. V lost 4 bases to trimming and J lost 12 bases; unmatched junction nucleotides: 13. Germline V gene sequence: CDR1 LNHDA, CDR2 SQIVND (reference sequence). This CDR3 contains 16 residues. Here the CDR3 DNA reads TGTGCCAGTAGTACCCTTACAGGGGGCGCGGGCGGACCCCTCCACTTT. This encodes CASSTLTGGAGGPLHF. Together with reference TRBV19 and TRBJ1-6, the CDR3 gives the full variable domain: DGGITQSPKYLFRKEGQNVTLSCEQNLNHDAMYWYRQDPGQGLRLIYYSQIVNDFQKGDIAEGYSVSREKKESFPLTVTSAQKNPTAFYLCASSTLTGGAGGPLHFGNGTRLTVT.

The chain has TRBV27 and TRBJ1-2; 8 bases are shared with TRBD1. The length of the CDR3 is 15 residues. Trimming at V came to 0 bases and at J to 3 bases, leaving 3 bases not matched to a gene. CDR1 and CDR2 from the germline V gene are MNHEY and SMNVEV (reference sequence). The CDR3 DNA sequence: TGTGCCAGCAGTTTATCCCCGACAGGGGACTATGGCTACACCTTC. This gives the protein CASSLSPTGDYGYTF.